The next 32 T cell receptor beta chains were all read from a single sample in a study of blood T cells in healthy people across ages. Sample-barcoded 5' priming and a J-beta primer mix drove a second PCR of roughly 6 to 12 cycles. TCRdb reprocessed the 5' RACE reads with MiXCR, giving one entry per CDR3 protein. The sample records some 1,000,000 distinct CDR3 sequences, 20% to 25% being singletons. A further study also used this sample, focusing on T cells of mothers and their children.

The specimen sequenced was blood. These receptors were collected from a girl aged 2 to 10 in good health.

The chain recombines TRBV29-1 with TRBJ2-7; a possible D gene is TRBD2 (7 bases). Trimming pared 6 bases from V and 2 bases from J, leaving 32 bases between. The CDR3 contains 19 residues. Germline values: CDR1 SQVTM, CDR2 ANQGSEA. CDR3 loop: CSVGGGVMTFGRSTYEQYF. CDR3 coding DNA: TGCAGCGTGGGAGGGGGGGTAATGACTTTCGGGAGGTCGACCTACGAGCAGTACTTC.

The chain links TRBV20-1 to TRBJ2-7, with 10 bases aligning to TRBD2. Germline trimming cut 8 bases from V and 5 bases from J; bases unmatched to any gene: 6. Germline V gene data show CDR1 as DFQATT and CDR2 as SNEGSKA (reference sequence). The CDR3 is 12 residues long. The CDR3 DNA follows: TGCAGTCTCCTCGGGACTAGCGACGAGCAGTACTTC. It codes for CSLLGTSDEQYF.

The J gene is TRBJ2-5, the V gene TRBV9, with TRBD1 identical over 9 bases. Judging by the DNA end, TRBJ2-7 fits better; the J call may be wrong. CDR1 and CDR2 (germline): SGDLS, YYNGEE. This CDR3 has 13 residues. The CDR3 coding sequence is TGTGCCAGCAGCGGGACAGGGGACGGCGAGCAGTACTTC. Translation gives CASSGTGDGEQYF.

The chain recombines TRBV28 with TRBJ2-2, with 14 positions matching TRBD2. With V trimmed by 5 bases and J by 3 bases, 5 bases remained unmatched. The germline CDR1 and CDR2 sequences are MDHEN and SYDVKM. This CDR3 has 17 residues. CDR3 in DNA: TGTGCCAGCAGTAGGACTAGCGGGAGGAGAGACACCGGGGAGCTGTTTTTT. Its translation: CASSRTSGRRDTGELFF.

DNA of the CDR3: TGCGCCAGCAGCCAGGCAGACACTGAAGCTTTCTTT. Translated: CASSQADTEAFF. This sequence joins TRBV4-1 and TRBJ1-1; D remains ambiguous. The CDR3 is 12 residues long. V was trimmed by 3 bases and J by 3 bases, leaving 5 bases between them. Per germline, CDR1 MGHRA and CDR2 YSYEKL.

The rearrangement uses TRBV13 and TRBJ1-1; 8 bases fit TRBD1. The V gene end was trimmed by 4 bases and the J gene end by 7 bases; junction bases not matched to a gene: 11. The CDR3 spans 15 residues. Germline V gene sequence: CDR1 PRHDT, CDR2 FYEKMQ (reference sequence). The CDR3 coding sequence is TGTGCCAGCAGCTCCCCGACAGGGGCTGTGATTGAAGCTTTCTTT. Its translation: CASSSPTGAVIEAFF.

This clonotype came up a few times. The gene calls are TRBV20-1 and TRBJ1-6, with D possibly being TRBD1 (5 bases). V lost 6 bases and J 6 bases, leaving 15 bases between the germline ends. From germline, CDR1 is DFQATT and CDR2 SNEGSKA (reference sequence). The CDR3 extends over 14 amino acids. CDR3 protein: CSARVVGGNSPLHF. For the CDR3, the DNA is TGCAGTGCCAGGGTGGTAGGCGGTAATTCACCCCTCCACTTT.

In this sample, this clonotype turned up a few times. This sequence joins TRBV12-3 or TRBV12-4 and TRBJ1-2; D not resolved. V gave up 1 base and J gave up 4 bases, with 7 bases separating them. The CDR3 runs 13 residues. CDR3 sequence (DNA): TGTGCCAGCAGTTTAGGAAAGACCTATGGCTACACCTTC. Translating it yields CASSLGKTYGYTF.

V gene TRBV29-1 combines with J gene TRBJ2-5; tentative D call: TRBD2 (6 bases). The CDR3 length is 11 residues. Trimming shortened V by 7 bases and J by 4 bases, and 10 bases separated the two germline ends. Germline values: CDR1 SQVTM, CDR2 ANQGSEA. CDR3 sequence: CSAPGGETQYF. The CDR3 nucleotides are TGCAGCGCCCCCGGGGGAGAGACCCAGTACTTC.

This clonotype was seen repeatedly, ten times or more. The chain carries TRBV6-1 and TRBJ1-4; no clear D. CDR1 MNHNS and CDR2 SASEGT come from the germline V gene. Deletions cut 2 bases from V and 13 bases from J, with 20 bases between. The CDR3 covers 15 residues. The CDR3 sequence is CASSEYSDRKIPLFF. The CDR3 DNA reads TGTGCCAGCAGTGAATACTCGGACCGCAAAATACCACTGTTTTTT.

To note about this clonotype: This is likely a read error, given that the CDR3 carries no conserved phenylalanine or tryptophan at its end. Because the CDR3's place on the DNA is in doubt, the DNA is left out and the CDR3 is given as listed by TCRdb. The chain is built from TRBV9 and TRBJ2-5. Germline CDR1 and CDR2: SGDLS and YYNGEE. The CDR3 numbers 11 amino acids, ends counted. This chain's CDR3 is CASSHHKNEEV.

The chain uses TRBV4-1 and TRBJ1-1; D remains ambiguous. This CDR3 has 15 residues. Trimming left V 1 base short and J 3 bases short, with 12 bases between. From germline, CDR1 is MGHRA and CDR2 YSYEKL. The CDR3 sequence: CASSQGAGWDTEAFF. The DNA of the CDR3 is TGCGCCAGCAGCCAAGGGGCAGGATGGGACACTGAAGCTTTCTTT.

This clonotype has more than one count but fewer than ten. The chain couples TRBV3-1 to TRBJ2-5, with a weak D call TRBD2 (5 bases). CDR3 size: 14 residues. CDR1 LGHDT and CDR2 YNNKEL come from the germline V gene (reference sequence). The V end was cut by 4 bases, the J end by 3 bases, with 12 bases between. CDR3 sequence: CASSPRLSKETQYF. The CDR3 DNA sequence: TGTGCCAGCAGCCCTCGACTATCGAAAGAGACCCAGTACTTC.

In its sample, this clonotype was seen a few times. This chain joins TRBV12-3 or TRBV12-4 and TRBJ1-1; no definite D call. This CDR3 region has 14 residues. The V end was cut by 4 bases, the J end by 0 bases, with 9 bases between. CDR3 bases: TGTGCCAGCAGTTCATCCGGGATGAACACTGAAGCTTTCTTT. Protein: CASSSSGMNTEAFF.

The chain joins TRBV5-6 to TRBJ1-5; no reliable D call. Per germline, CDR1 SGHDT and CDR2 YYEEEE. The CDR3 covers 14 residues. Deletions cut 2 bases from V and 5 bases from J, with 11 bases between. The CDR3 nucleotides read TGTGCCAGCAGCTTTCAGTCGAAGGATCAGCCCCAGCATTTT. The encoded protein is CASSFQSKDQPQHF.

The chain links TRBV7-9 to TRBJ1-5, with 7 bases lining up with TRBD1. The CDR3 extends over 14 amino acids. Germline values: CDR1 SEHNR, CDR2 FQNEAQ (reference sequence). Trimming at V came to 3 bases and at J to 6 bases, leaving 5 bases not matched to a gene. The CDR3 protein is CASSFGTAGQPQHF. The DNA of the CDR3 is TGTGCCAGCAGCTTCGGGACAGCGGGTCAGCCCCAGCATTTT.

As DNA, the CDR3 is TGCAGTGCTAGAGCCGGCGGGAACGGAGAGACCCAGTACTTC. Translation gives CSARAGGNGETQYF. V and J are TRBV20-1 and TRBJ2-5; perhaps TRBD2 as D (6 bases). CDR1 is DFQATT, CDR2 SNEGSKA, per germline (reference sequence). V was trimmed by 1 base and J by 4 bases, leaving 13 bases between them. The CDR3 has 14 amino acids.

The rearrangement joins TRBV7-2 to TRBJ2-5, with a tentative D call TRBD2 (6 bases). The better agreement between TRBJ2-1 and the DNA end casts doubt on the J call. From germline, CDR1 is SGHTA and CDR2 FQGNSA. CDR3 length equals 14 residues. The DNA for the CDR3 is TGTGCCAGCAGCTTAGGGGGAGGTAGCCATGAGCAGTTCTTC. Amino acid sequence: CASSLGGGSHEQFF.

The rearrangement uses TRBV20-1 and TRBJ2-1, with 8 nucleotides matching TRBD2. The tail of the sequence fits TRBJ2-5 better, so the J call may be wrong. Germline CDR1 is DFQATT and CDR2 is SNEGSKA (reference sequence). The CDR3 covers 13 residues. CDR3 amino acids: CSAKGLAQETQYF. The CDR3 coding sequence is TGCAGTGCCAAAGGACTAGCTCAAGAGACCCAGTACTTC.

The chain uses TRBV7-9 and TRBJ2-1, with D perhaps TRBD1 (7 bases). The V end was cut by 2 bases, the J end by 4 bases, with 12 bases between. Germline CDR1 reads SEHNR; CDR2 reads FQNEAQ (reference sequence). The CDR3 loop spans 15 amino acids. The CDR3 coding sequence is TGTGCCAGCAGCTTAATCAGGGGGGATTACAATGAGCAGTTCTTC. The encoded protein is CASSLIRGDYNEQFF.

This clonotype has only a few counts. V usage is TRBV6-5 and J usage is TRBJ2-7, with D hard to call. V was pared by 2 bases and J by 6 bases, with 14 bases between. Germline-derived CDR1 and CDR2 are MNHEY and SVGAGI. The CDR3 covers 14 residues. The CDR3 DNA reads TGTGCCAGCAGTTACACCAAGATTATAGTCGAGCAGTACTTC. Translated, it gives CASSYTKIIVEQYF.

J is TRBJ1-6 and V is TRBV20-1; perhaps TRBD1 as D (6 bases). The ends were cut back, 3 bases at V and 5 bases at J, with 14 bases in the middle. Germline V gene lookup returns CDR1 DFQATT and CDR2 SNEGSKA (reference sequence). CDR3 length: 15 amino acids. The CDR3 DNA sequence: TGCAGTGCTAGTATCGGGACACTTAATAATTCACCCCTCCACTTT. This sequence encodes CSASIGTLNNSPLHF.

The rearrangement uses TRBV20-1 and TRBJ2-1; D may be TRBD1 (6 bases). The J call may be faulty, since TRBJ2-5 better matches the DNA end. Germline CDR1 DFQATT, CDR2 SNEGSKA (reference sequence). The CDR3 spans 15 residues. CDR3 region: CSARDVRGFQETQYF. CDR3 DNA sequence: TGCAGTGCTAGAGATGTCAGGGGCTTCCAAGAGACCCAGTACTTC.

This clonotype was found a few times. V is TRBV29-1 and J is TRBJ2-2, with 9 bases fitting TRBD1. Trimming removed 7 bases from V and 3 bases from J; junction bases left unmatched: 12. CDR1 is SQVTM and CDR2 is ANQGSEA in the germline V gene. This CDR3 is built from 16 residues. CDR3 in amino acids: CSGGSGTGRDTGELFF. The DNA of the CDR3 is TGCAGCGGGGGGTCCGGGACAGGGAGAGACACCGGGGAGCTGTTTTTT.

This clonotype was seen a handful of times. The chain carries TRBV7-2 and TRBJ2-5, with D tentatively TRBD2 (5 bases). Germline V gene sequence: CDR1 SGHTA, CDR2 FQGNSA. This CDR3 contains 16 residues. Between the trimmed V and J ends, which lost 2 bases and 1 base, there was a span of 14 bases. The chain's CDR3 is CASSLSSLASQETQYF. DNA for the CDR3: TGTGCCAGCAGCTTATCTAGCCTGGCTAGCCAAGAGACCCAGTACTTC.

This clonotype has only one observation. The V and J genes are TRBV27 and TRBJ2-7; TRBD2 agrees at 8 bases. Per the germline V gene, CDR1 is MNHEY and CDR2 is SMNVEV (reference sequence). CDR3 length equals 13 residues. V lost 6 bases, J lost 5 bases, and 6 bases stayed unmatched. The CDR3 DNA reads as TGTGCCAGCAGGTTAGCGGGAACCAACGAGCAGTACTTC. Its translation: CASRLAGTNEQYF.

This chain uses TRBV29-1 with TRBJ2-2; D is ambiguous. V was cut by 2 bases and J by 3 bases, with 16 bases left in between. The germline V gene encodes CDR1 SQVTM and CDR2 ANQGSEA. The CDR3 has 16 amino acids. This chain's CDR3 is CSVELLGSWDTGELFF. DNA for the CDR3: TGCAGCGTTGAATTGCTCGGGTCATGGGACACCGGGGAGCTGTTTTTT.

This rearrangement joins TRBV3-1 to TRBJ1-3, with D hard to call. Germline V gene data show CDR1 as LGHDT and CDR2 as YNNKEL (reference sequence). This CDR3 contains 14 residues. The ends were cut back, 4 bases at V and 3 bases at J, with 10 bases in the middle. Here the CDR3 reads CASSRAGYGNTIYF. The CDR3 DNA reads TGTGCCAGCAGCCGCGCAGGATATGGAAACACCATATATTTT. The variable domain in full, with the rest retrieved from reference TRBV3-1 and TRBJ1-3, is DTAVSQTPKYLVTQMGNDKSIKCEQNLGHDTMYWYKQDSKKFLKIMFSYNNKELIINETVPNRFSPKSPDKAHLNLHINSLELGDSAVYFCASSRAGYGNTIYFGEGSWLTVV.

There are a few counts of this clonotype. The rearrangement joins TRBV7-3 to TRBJ1-6; D is uncertain. CDR1 and CDR2 from the germline V gene are SGHTA and FQGTGA. V lost 3 bases to trimming and J lost 5 bases, with 8 bases between them. This CDR3 has 14 residues. CDR3: CASSLLGNNSPLHF. The CDR3, as DNA: TGTGCCAGCAGCTTGTTGGGCAATAATTCACCCCTCCACTTT.

On this clonotype itself: Its ends do not fully match the called genes, so a read error is possible. The V gene is TRBV18, the J gene TRBJ2-5, with TRBD2 as a possible D gene (6 bases). The assigned J gene may be wrong: the sequence end matches TRBJ2-7 better. The CDR3 is 13 amino acids. Germline V CDR1 and CDR2: KGHSH, LQKENI. CDR3 protein: CAGSLAGGNEQYF. CDR3 in DNA: TGTGCCGGCTCTCTAGCAGGAGGGAACGAGCAGTACTTC.

This sequence joins TRBV9 and TRBJ2-4, with D possibly matching TRBD1 (5 bases). CDR1 and CDR2 (germline): SGDLS, YYNGEE. The CDR3 loop spans 12 amino acids. V shed 5 bases and J shed 8 bases, with 11 bases lying between them. CDR3 protein: CASSQGADIQYF. In DNA form, the CDR3 reads TGTGCCAGCAGTCAGGGTGCGGACATTCAGTACTTC.

V usage is TRBV29-1 and J usage is TRBJ1-1; tentatively, D is TRBD1 (5 bases). Trimming cost V 3 bases and J 8 bases, with 10 bases left between them. CDR1 is SQVTM, CDR2 ANQGSEA, per germline. The CDR3 is 11 residues long. The CDR3 nucleotides are TGCAGCGTTGATCAGGGTACCGAAGCTTTCTTT. Protein sequence: CSVDQGTEAFF.